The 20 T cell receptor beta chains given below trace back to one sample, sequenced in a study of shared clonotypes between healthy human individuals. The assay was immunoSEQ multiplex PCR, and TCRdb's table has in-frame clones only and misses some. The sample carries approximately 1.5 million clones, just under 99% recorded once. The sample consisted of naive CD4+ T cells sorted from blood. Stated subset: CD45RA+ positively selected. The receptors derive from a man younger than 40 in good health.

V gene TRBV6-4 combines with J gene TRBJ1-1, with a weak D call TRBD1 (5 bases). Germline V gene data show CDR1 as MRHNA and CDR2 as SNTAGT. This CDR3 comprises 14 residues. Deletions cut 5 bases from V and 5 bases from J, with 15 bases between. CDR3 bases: TGTGCCAGCAGTCAAACAGGAGGGGTGACTGAAGCTTTCTTT. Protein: CASSQTGGVTEAFF.

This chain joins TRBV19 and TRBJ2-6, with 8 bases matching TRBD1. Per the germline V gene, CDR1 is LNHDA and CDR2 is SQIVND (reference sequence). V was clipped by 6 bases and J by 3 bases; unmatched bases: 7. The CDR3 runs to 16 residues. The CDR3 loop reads CASSRAGGDGANVLTF. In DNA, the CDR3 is TGTGCCAGTAGCCGAGCAGGGGGCGATGGGGCCAACGTCCTGACTTTC.

The DNA for the CDR3 is TGTGCCAGTAGTGGGACAGTAGATCAGCCCCAGCATTTT. Encoded protein: CASSGTVDQPQHF. This chain uses TRBV19 with TRBJ1-5, with 7 bases aligning to TRBD1. V trimming: 5 bases; J trimming: 5 bases; junction bases outside the gene matches: 3. Germline V gives CDR1 LNHDA, CDR2 SQIVND (reference sequence). The CDR3 totals 13 residues. The whole variable domain, remainder taken from reference TRBV19 and TRBJ1-5, is DGGITQSPKYLFRKEGQNVTLSCEQNLNHDAMYWYRQDPGQGLRLIYYSQIVNDFQKGDIAEGYSVSREKKESFPLTVTSAQKNPTAFYLCASSGTVDQPQHFGDGTRLSIL.

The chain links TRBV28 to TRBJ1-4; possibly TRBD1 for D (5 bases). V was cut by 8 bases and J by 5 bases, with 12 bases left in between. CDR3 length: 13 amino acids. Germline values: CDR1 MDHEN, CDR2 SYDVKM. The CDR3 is CASQNRLNEKLFF. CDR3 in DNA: TGTGCCAGCCAAAACAGGCTAAATGAAAAACTGTTTTTT.

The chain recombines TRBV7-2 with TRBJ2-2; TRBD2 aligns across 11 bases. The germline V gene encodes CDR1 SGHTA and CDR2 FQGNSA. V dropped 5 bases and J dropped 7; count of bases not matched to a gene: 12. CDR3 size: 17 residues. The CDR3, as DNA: TGTGCCAGCAGCAATACACTAGCGGGAGTTGGAATCGGGGAGCTGTTTTTT. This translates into CASSNTLAGVGIGELFF.

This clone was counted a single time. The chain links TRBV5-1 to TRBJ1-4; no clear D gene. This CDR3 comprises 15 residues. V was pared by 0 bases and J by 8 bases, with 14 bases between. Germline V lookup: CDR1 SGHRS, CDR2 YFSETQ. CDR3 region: CASSLVGNVEEKLFF. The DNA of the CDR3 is TGCGCCAGCAGCTTGGTCGGGAACGTGGAGGAAAAACTGTTTTTT.

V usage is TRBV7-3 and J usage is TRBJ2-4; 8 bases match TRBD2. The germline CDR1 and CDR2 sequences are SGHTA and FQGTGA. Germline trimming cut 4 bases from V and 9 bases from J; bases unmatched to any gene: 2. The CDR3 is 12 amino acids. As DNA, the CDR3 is TGTGCCAGCAGCTCAACTAGCGGCATTCAGTACTTC. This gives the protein CASSSTSGIQYF.

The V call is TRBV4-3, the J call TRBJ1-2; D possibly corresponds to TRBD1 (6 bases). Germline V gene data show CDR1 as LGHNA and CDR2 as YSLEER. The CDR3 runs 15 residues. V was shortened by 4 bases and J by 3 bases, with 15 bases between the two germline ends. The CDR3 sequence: CASSLGGGSHYGYTF. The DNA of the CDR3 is TGCGCCAGCAGCCTTGGAGGGGGGTCACACTATGGCTACACCTTC.

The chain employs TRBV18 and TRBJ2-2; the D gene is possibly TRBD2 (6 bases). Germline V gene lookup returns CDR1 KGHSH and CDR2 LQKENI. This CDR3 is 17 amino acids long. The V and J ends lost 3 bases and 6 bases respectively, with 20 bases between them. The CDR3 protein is CASSPPSGLPLAGELFF. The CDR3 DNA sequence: TGTGCCAGCTCACCTCCCTCGGGACTCCCCTTGGCCGGGGAGCTGTTTTTT.

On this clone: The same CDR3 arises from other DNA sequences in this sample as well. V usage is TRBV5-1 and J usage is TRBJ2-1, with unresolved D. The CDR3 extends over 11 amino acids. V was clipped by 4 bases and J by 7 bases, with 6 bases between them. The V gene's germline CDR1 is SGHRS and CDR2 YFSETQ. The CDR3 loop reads CASSLGNEQFF. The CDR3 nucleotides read TGCGCCAGCAGCCTGGGGAATGAGCAGTTCTTC.

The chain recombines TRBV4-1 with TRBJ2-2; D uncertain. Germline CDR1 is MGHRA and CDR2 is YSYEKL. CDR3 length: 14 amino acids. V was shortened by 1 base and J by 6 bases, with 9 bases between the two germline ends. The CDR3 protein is CASSQGSRPGELFF. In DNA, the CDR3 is TGCGCCAGCAGCCAAGGGTCGCGTCCCGGGGAGCTGTTTTTT.

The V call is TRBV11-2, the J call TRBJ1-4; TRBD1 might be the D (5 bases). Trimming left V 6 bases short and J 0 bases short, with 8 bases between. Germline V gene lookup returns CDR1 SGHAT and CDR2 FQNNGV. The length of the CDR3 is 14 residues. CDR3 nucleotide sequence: TGTGCCAGCAGGGGGGGTGCAACTAATGAAAAACTGTTTTTT. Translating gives CASRGGATNEKLFF.

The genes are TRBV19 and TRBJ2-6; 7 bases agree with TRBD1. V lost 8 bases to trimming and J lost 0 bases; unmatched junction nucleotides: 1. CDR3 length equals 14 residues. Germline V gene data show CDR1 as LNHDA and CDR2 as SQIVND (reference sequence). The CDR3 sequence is CASGTVSGANVLTF. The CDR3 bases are TGTGCCAGTGGGACAGTCTCTGGGGCCAACGTCCTGACTTTC.

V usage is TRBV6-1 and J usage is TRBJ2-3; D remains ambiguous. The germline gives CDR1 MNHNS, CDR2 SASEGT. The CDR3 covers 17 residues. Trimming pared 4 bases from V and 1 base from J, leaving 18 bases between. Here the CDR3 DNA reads TGTGCCAGCAGTGCCCCGAGTAGAAGGGTACGCACAGATACGCAGTATTTT. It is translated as CASSAPSRRVRTDTQYF.

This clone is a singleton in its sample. The DNA for the CDR3 is TGTGCCAGCAGCCCAAACCAGGGACAGGGGGGCAATGAGCAGTTCTTC. As protein: CASSPNQGQGGNEQFF. This rearrangement joins TRBV9 to TRBJ2-1; 11 positions agree with TRBD1. J lost 6 bases, V lost 4 bases, and 9 bases had no gene match. The CDR3 extends over 16 amino acids. Germline CDR1 reads SGDLS; CDR2 reads YYNGEE.

The CDR3 nucleotides are TGTGCCAGCAGTAACTCGGACAGGGCGGACTATGGCTACACCTTC. It translates to CASSNSDRADYGYTF. The gene calls are TRBV28 and TRBJ1-2; 8 bases are shared with TRBD1. This CDR3 is built from 15 residues. With 5 bases clipped from V and 3 bases from J, the junction kept 8 bases outside the gene matches. Germline V gene data show CDR1 as MDHEN and CDR2 as SYDVKM.

The CDR3 bases are TGTGCCAGCAGAGACTTGGCGGGAGGCTACGAGCAGTACTTC. Translated, it gives CASRDLAGGYEQYF. The gene calls are TRBV28 and TRBJ2-7; 8 positions match TRBD2. J gave up 3 bases and V 6 bases, and 7 bases lay outside the gene matches. CDR3 length: 14 amino acids. Germline loops: CDR1 MDHEN, CDR2 SYDVKM.

CDR3 in DNA: TGTGCCAGCAGCTTAGCGACGGGCAACTACAATGAGCAGTTCTTC. Residues: CASSLATGNYNEQFF. The genes are TRBV7-9 and TRBJ2-1; D is unresolved. CDR1 is SEHNR, CDR2 FQNEAQ, per germline (reference sequence). The CDR3 length is 15 residues. V lost 0 bases to trimming and J lost 3 bases, with 9 bases between them.

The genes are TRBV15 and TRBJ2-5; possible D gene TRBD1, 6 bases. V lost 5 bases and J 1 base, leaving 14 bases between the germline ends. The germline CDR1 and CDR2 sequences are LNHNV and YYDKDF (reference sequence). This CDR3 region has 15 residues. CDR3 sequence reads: CATSVRQVLQETQYF. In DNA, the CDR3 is TGTGCCACCAGCGTTCGACAGGTTCTCCAAGAGACCCAGTACTTC.

DNA of the CDR3: TGTGCCAGCAGCCGTGGGCCCGAAAAACTGTTTTTT. Its protein is CASSRGPEKLFF. The chain joins TRBV9 to TRBJ1-4, with no clear D. Trimming pared 4 bases from V and 8 bases from J, leaving 9 bases between. The CDR3 runs to 12 residues. The germline V gene has CDR1 SGDLS and CDR2 YYNGEE.